The 19 T cell receptor beta chains below come from one sample, sequenced in a study of human T cells and chemical hapten exposure. Time point defined: patch test 2, 6 weeks after DPC sensitization. Documented treatment: therapeutic diphenylcyclopropenone sensitization with weekly scalp DPC. TCRdb redid the calling of the RACE reads with MiXCR, one entry per CDR3 protein. The table has around 67,000 distinct CDR3 sequences, 7.5% to 9.5% seen once. The material was whole blood, obtained in connection with sensitization to the hapten diphenylcyclopropenone (DPC). These receptors were taken from a woman aged 50 to 60 with alopecia areata. Some clones in this sample may be carry-over from other donors' samples.

There are many counts of this clonotype. The chain is built from TRBV4-1 and TRBJ1-6; perhaps TRBD1 as D (6 bases). Germline V gives CDR1 MGHRA, CDR2 YSYEKL. V shed 4 bases and J shed 7 bases, with 23 bases lying between them. There are 18 residues in the CDR3. The CDR3 spells CASSLRKIGQYLNSPLHF. DNA of the CDR3: TGCGCCAGCAGCCTACGCAAGATTGGACAGTACCTGAATTCACCCCTCCACTTT.

Many counts were recorded for this clonotype. The chain joins TRBV20-1 to TRBJ2-7, with D hard to call. Germline-derived CDR1 and CDR2 are DFQATT and SNEGSKA (reference sequence). Trimming took off 1 base at V and 0 bases at J, with 10 bases between the two ends. This CDR3 has 14 residues. This chain's CDR3 is CSARVGDASYEQYF. For the CDR3, the DNA is TGCAGTGCTAGAGTCGGCGATGCCTCCTACGAGCAGTACTTC.

The rearrangement joins TRBV29-1 to TRBJ2-1; 10 bases align to TRBD1. V lost 3 bases and J lost 7; bases outside the gene matches: 9. CDR1 and CDR2 (germline): SQVTM, ANQGSEA. This CDR3 is built from 15 residues. DNA of the CDR3: TGCAGCGTTGAGGATACCGGGACAGGGGCAAATGAGCAGTTCTTC. Translation: CSVEDTGTGANEQFF.

This clonotype appeared many times. The chain carries TRBV6-2 or TRBV6-3 and TRBJ1-5, with D perhaps TRBD1 (6 bases). V lost 2 bases to trimming and J lost 2 bases, with 7 bases between them. The CDR3 has 14 amino acids. The germline V gene has CDR1 MNHEY and CDR2 SVGEGT. The CDR3 bases are TGTGCCAGCAGTTACGGGGGCGGCAATCAGCCCCAGCATTTT. The encoded protein is CASSYGGGNQPQHF.

This clonotype has more than one count but fewer than ten. The V and J genes are TRBV6-1 and TRBJ2-7; D is ambiguous. Trimming cost V 0 bases and J 3 bases, with 15 bases left between them. Germline V CDR1 and CDR2: MNHNS, SASEGT. This CDR3 region has 16 residues. The CDR3 nucleotides read TGTGCCAGCAGTGAAGCCTTAGCTCTTGGTGTCTACGAGCAGTACTTC. Protein: CASSEALALGVYEQYF.

A note on this clonotype: This may be a read error, as it is one base from a much larger clone. The chain links TRBV29-1 to TRBJ2-1; TRBD1 matches at 8 bases. Germline assignment: CDR1 SQVTM and CDR2 ANQGSEA. V shed 4 bases, J shed 7 bases, and the junction held 6 bases outside the gene matches. CDR3 size: 13 residues. The CDR3 loop is CSVVDRDSNEQFF. The CDR3 DNA follows: TGCAGCGTTGTGGACAGGGATTCGAATGAGCAGTTCTTC.

V usage is TRBV6-2 or TRBV6-3 and J usage is TRBJ2-7; tentatively, D is TRBD1 or TRBD2 (5 bases each). The germline V gene encodes CDR1 MNHEY and CDR2 SVGEGT. The germline V and J ends were trimmed by 5 bases and 5 bases, with 10 bases remaining between them. The CDR3 contains 12 residues. CDR3: CASSPGADEQYF. The CDR3 DNA sequence: TGTGCCAGCAGTCCCGGGGCCGACGAGCAGTACTTC.

The chain has TRBV9 and TRBJ2-4; 8 nucleotides align to TRBD1. Germline-derived CDR1 and CDR2 are SGDLS and YYNGEE. CDR3 length: 14 amino acids. The V segment lost 4 bases and the J segment 6 bases; nucleotides outside the gene matches: 6. Here the CDR3 reads CASSTRQGSNIQYF. Written as DNA, the CDR3 is TGTGCCAGCAGCACACGACAGGGGTCAAACATTCAGTACTTC.

This rearrangement joins TRBV9 to TRBJ2-1; 13 positions agree with TRBD2. The CDR3 has 18 amino acids. In germline, CDR1 is SGDLS, CDR2 YYNGEE. The V segment lost 3 bases and the J segment 0 bases; nucleotides outside the gene matches: 6. CDR3 bases: TGTGCCAGCAGCGAGGGGACTAGCGGGACCTTCTCCTACAATGAGCAGTTCTTC. It translates to CASSEGTSGTFSYNEQFF.

This clonotype was seen a handful of times. CDR3 amino acids: CASSRRTGLFTGELFF. CDR3 coding DNA: TGTGCCAGCAGTCGAAGGACGGGATTATTCACCGGGGAGCTGTTTTTT. This rearrangement joins TRBV28 to TRBJ2-2, with D possibly TRBD2 on 5 matching bases. The CDR3 is 16 residues long. V lost 5 bases to trimming and J lost 4 bases, with 17 bases between them. Looked up from germline, CDR1 is MDHEN and CDR2 is SYDVKM.

This clonotype was counted a few times. V and J are TRBV7-2 and TRBJ1-5; D not resolved. This CDR3 region has 15 residues. Trimming removed 0 bases from V and 7 bases from J, with 13 bases in between. Germline CDR1 is SGHTA and CDR2 is FQGNSA. The CDR3 region is CASSLAFAGWQPQHF. In DNA form, the CDR3 reads TGTGCCAGCAGCTTAGCGTTCGCAGGATGGCAGCCCCAGCATTTT.

The V call is TRBV6-5, the J call TRBJ2-7; no definite D call. V shed 6 bases and J shed 7 bases, with 19 bases lying between them. Looked up from germline, CDR1 is MNHEY and CDR2 is SVGAGI. The CDR3 runs 14 residues. The CDR3 DNA sequence: TGTGCCAGCAGCCCCGTCGGTGGTACGAGGGAGCAGTACTTC. Its protein product is CASSPVGGTREQYF.

The rearrangement joins TRBV6-5 to TRBJ1-1; perhaps TRBD1 as D (6 bases). V gave up 6 bases and J gave up 4 bases, with 12 bases separating them. This CDR3 comprises 13 residues. Germline CDR1 is MNHEY and CDR2 is SVGAGI. CDR3 sequence reads: CASRGGGGTEAFF. The CDR3 DNA sequence: TGTGCCAGCAGAGGGGGAGGAGGCACTGAAGCTTTCTTT.

The rearrangement links TRBV4-3 to TRBJ1-1; D ambiguous. The CDR3 contains 15 residues. Germline V gene lookup returns CDR1 LGHNA and CDR2 YSLEER. V lost 0 bases, J lost 3 bases, and 11 bases lay in between. As DNA, the CDR3 is TGCGCCAGCAGCCAAGAATACGTGGAAGACACTGAAGCTTTCTTT. Its translation: CASSQEYVEDTEAFF.

In its sample, this clonotype was seen many times. The chain employs TRBV5-6 and TRBJ1-5, with 7 bases aligning to TRBD1. After removal of 4 bases from V and 7 bases from J, the junction contained 8 bases not matched to a gene. Germline CDR1 reads SGHDT; CDR2 reads YYEEEE. This CDR3 is built from 14 residues. The chain's CDR3 is CASSLTGDGQPQHF. The CDR3 region has the DNA TGTGCCAGCAGCCTAACAGGGGATGGCCAGCCCCAGCATTTT.

Many counts were recorded for this clonotype. The chain links TRBV29-1 to TRBJ2-7; 7 nucleotides line up with TRBD2. This CDR3 spans 16 amino acids. V was pared by 1 base and J by 1 base, with 10 bases of the junction left unmatched. The germline V gene encodes CDR1 SQVTM and CDR2 ANQGSEA. The DNA of the CDR3 is TGCAGCGTTGAAGGGCCCGGTAGCGGGCTTTCCTACGAGCAGTACTTC. Its protein is CSVEGPGSGLSYEQYF.

The rearrangement uses TRBV29-1 and TRBJ2-7; 9 bases align to TRBD1. This CDR3 comprises 15 residues. Germline CDR1 reads SQVTM; CDR2 reads ANQGSEA. The junction had 13 bases not matched to a gene; V was cut back by 3 bases and J by 7 bases. CDR3 nucleotide sequence: TGCAGCGTTGAGCCCGGGACAGGGATCTTTGGGGAGCAGTACTTC. Amino acid sequence: CSVEPGTGIFGEQYF.

This sequence joins TRBV28 and TRBJ2-6; D is ambiguous. The V gene's germline CDR1 is MDHEN and CDR2 SYDVKM. The CDR3 sequence is 15 residues long. The V gene lost 6 bases and the J gene lost 4 bases, with 13 bases spanning the gap. The CDR3 coding sequence is TGTGCCAGCAGCCCTATAATTGAGGGGGCCAACGTCCTGACTTTC. Amino acid sequence: CASSPIIEGANVLTF.

The DNA for the CDR3 is TGTGCCAGTACCTCCCTAGCGGGACAGGTCATCAATCAGCCCCAGCATTTT. Its protein is CASTSLAGQVINQPQHF. This chain uses TRBV19 with TRBJ1-5, with TRBD1 matching over 8 bases. CDR3 length equals 17 residues. With 7 bases clipped from V and 3 bases from J, the junction kept 14 bases outside the gene matches. CDR1 LNHDA and CDR2 SQIVND come from the germline V gene (reference sequence).